This section outlines one TCR beta chain sequence together with its context. Using immunoSEQ multiplex PCR, the repertoire was profiled, and TCRdb retains in-frame clones only, with some absent. The repertoire includes over 80,000 clones, around four fifths of them detected once, and approximately 20% sits in the top ten. The record originates from a study of control samples from healthy donors and cancer patients. Germline V gene data show CDR1 as SGDLS and CDR2 as YYNGEE. The ends lost 4 bases at V and 5 bases at J; junction bases unmatched: 6. The CDR3 has 15 residues. The rearrangement joins TRBV9 to TRBJ2-2; TRBD2 matches at 9 bases. The source material was blood. This clonotype originated in a man aged 25-45 years in good health. For the CDR3, the DNA is TGTGCCAGCAGCAAGGCGGGGGGGCGAACCGGGGAGCTGTTTTTT. Translated: CASSKAGGRTGELFF. The full variable domain, with the rest looked up from reference TRBV9 and TRBJ2-2, is DSGVTQTPKHLITATGQRVTLRCSPRSGDLSVYWYQQSLDQGLQFLIQYYNGEERAKGNILERFSAQQFPDLHSELNLSSLELGDSALYFCASSKAGGRTGELFFGEGSRLTVL.